These T cell receptor beta chains were read from a single sample in a study of radiotherapy plus CTLA-4 blockade in lung cancer. Assay: immunoSEQ multiplex PCR; the TCRdb copy retains only in-frame clones and omits some. The data contain under 90,000 clones, roughly 70% of them singletons. Sequencing used peripheral blood, obtained from a patient treated with radiotherapy plus ipilimumab. All receptors derive from a human donor with non-small cell lung cancer that progressed on radiotherapy plus ipilimumab. CDR3s include the opening cysteine and the closing phenylalanine or tryptophan. The order of the fields is CDR3 length, clone size, D gene, J gene, V gene, CDR3 protein, CDR3 DNA. D genes are given only for firm matches. Clone size is shown for a subset of rows, as once, few, many or a class of expanded clone.

15 - - TRBJ2-7 TRBV5-1 CASSLRGLNSDEQYF TGCGCCAGCAGCTTGAGAGGACTTAATTCAGACGAGCAGTACTTC
14 - TRBD2 TRBJ2-1 TRBV7-2 CASSSRDYHNEQFF TGTGCCAGCAGCTCGCGGGACTACCACAATGAGCAGTTCTTC
18 - TRBD1 TRBJ2-7 TRBV30 CAWSVQAPSRDSPYEQYF TGTGCCTGGAGTGTACAGGCCCCCAGCCGGGACAGTCCCTACGAGCAGTACTTC
14 - - TRBJ2-1 TRBV4-1 CASSQAGVVNEQFF TGCGCCAGCAGCCAAGCGGGGGTCGTCAATGAGCAGTTCTTC
15 - TRBD1 TRBJ1-4 TRBV28 CASSFGDRGNEKLFF TGTGCCAGCAGTTTCGGGGACAGGGGTAATGAAAAACTGTTTTTT
13 - TRBD2 TRBJ2-5 TRBV6-1 CASRAGGIETQYF TGTGCCAGCAGAGCGGGGGGGATCGAGACCCAGTACTTC
15 - TRBD1 TRBJ1-1 TRBV5-1 CASSPGTGRNTEAFF TGCGCCAGCAGCCCGGGGACAGGCCGAAACACTGAAGCTTTCTTT
16 - - TRBJ1-2 TRBV4-1 CASSQGLTGVPYGYTF TGCGCCAGCAGCCAAGGTCTAACAGGTGTGCCCTATGGCTACACCTTC
15 - - TRBJ2-2 TRBV28 CASSSWTVPTGELFF TGTGCCAGCAGTTCGTGGACCGTTCCCACCGGGGAGCTGTTTTTT
13 - - TRBJ2-2 TRBV5-1 CASSPGHTGELFF TGCGCCAGCAGCCCTGGACACACCGGGGAGCTGTTTTTT
16 - - TRBJ2-2 TRBV4-1 CASSQVHGGNTGELFF TGCGCCAGCAGCCAAGTTCACGGCGGGAACACCGGGGAGCTGTTTTTT
14 many - TRBJ2-1 TRBV11-2 CASSYNGLANEQFF TGTGCCAGCAGCTACAACGGTCTAGCAAATGAGCAGTTCTTC
18 few TRBD1 TRBJ1-2 TRBV7-2 CASSLSPGQVSFRYGYTF TGTGCCAGCAGCTTGTCCCCGGGACAGGTTTCGTTCCGCTATGGCTACACCTTC
16 - TRBD2 TRBJ2-1 TRBV28 CASRPTSALGDNEQFF TGTGCCAGCAGACCCACTAGCGCCCTAGGGGACAATGAGCAGTTCTTC
15 - - TRBJ2-1 TRBV5-4 CASSLGMESYNEQFF TGTGCCAGCAGCTTGGGTATGGAATCCTACAATGAGCAGTTCTTC
14 - - TRBJ1-2 TRBV27 CASSRRGPGAGYTF TGTGCCAGCAGTCGACGGGGTCCGGGGGCTGGCTACACCTTC
17 once - TRBJ2-1 TRBV7-6 CASSLRWGGQGNNEQFF TGTGCCAGCAGCTTAAGGTGGGGGGGCCAGGGGAACAATGAGCAGTTCTTC
14 - - TRBJ2-7 TRBV7-9 CASSETETSYEQYF TGTGCCAGCAGCGAGACAGAGACCTCCTACGAGCAGTACTTC
14 - TRBD1 TRBJ2-7 TRBV28 CASSFGTGVYEQYF TGTGCCAGCAGTTTCGGGACAGGGGTGTACGAGCAGTACTTC
14 few - TRBJ2-1 TRBV19 CASSIRLAGNEQFF TGTGCCAGTAGTATAAGGCTAGCAGGCAATGAGCAGTTCTTC
14 - - TRBJ2-7 TRBV4-1 CASSQGEGSYEQYF TGCGCCAGCAGCCAAGGTGAGGGCTCCTACGAGCAGTACTTC
15 - TRBD1 TRBJ1-1 TRBV30 CAWTLVGSRGTEAFF TGTGCCTGGACCCTAGTGGGTTCCAGGGGGACTGAAGCTTTCTTT
15 few - TRBJ2-5 TRBV5-4 CASSFRQFQMETQYF TGTGCCAGCAGCTTTCGACAGTTCCAAATGGAGACCCAGTACTTC
15 - - TRBJ2-2 TRBV11-2 CASSLVLPQTGELFF TGTGCCAGCAGCTTAGTCCTACCACAGACCGGGGAGCTGTTTTTT
15 - TRBD1 TRBJ2-2 TRBV19 CASSIGQGAAGELFF TGTGCCAGTAGTATTGGGCAGGGGGCGGCCGGGGAGCTGTTTTTT
13 - - TRBJ2-2 TRBV2 CASKGLGTGELFF TGTGCCAGCAAAGGACTGGGGACCGGGGAGCTGTTTTTT
13 few - TRBJ1-1 TRBV21-1 CASSWERDTEAFF TGTGCCAGCAGCTGGGAGAGAGACACTGAAGCTTTCTTT
14 - TRBD1 TRBJ1-1 TRBV9 CASSVARGSTEAFF TGTGCCAGCAGCGTAGCCAGGGGGAGTACTGAAGCTTTCTTT
13 once TRBD1 TRBJ2-5 TRBV18 CASSPGQEETQYF TGTGCCAGCTCACCGGGACAGGAAGAGACCCAGTACTTC
15 - TRBD1 TRBJ2-7 TRBV19 CASSTTGTGAHEQYF TGTGCCAGTAGTACAACCGGGACAGGGGCCCACGAGCAGTACTTC
15 - - TRBJ2-7 TRBV18 CASSPGREIQREQYF TGTGCCAGCTCACCGGGTCGGGAAATTCAGAGGGAGCAGTACTTC
15 - - TRBJ2-2 TRBV7-9 CASSFAYTFTGELFF TGTGCCAGCAGCTTTGCCTATACATTCACCGGGGAGCTGTTTTTT
14 - TRBD2 TRBJ2-3 TRBV6-1 CASSPSGMADTQYF TGTGCCAGCAGTCCTAGCGGGATGGCAGATACGCAGTATTTT